The rows below give T cell receptor beta chains drawn from one sample of a study of OX40 agonist ivuxolimab in advanced cancers. Measured with immunoSEQ multiplex PCR; TCRdb has only the in-frame clones, and not every one. The sample has about 80,000 clones; approximately 91% are singletons. Source: CD4+ or CD8+ T cells sorted from blood, taken in a trial of the OX40 agonist ivuxolimab. All receptors derive from an adult with an advanced solid tumor such as melanoma, head and neck, liver or kidney cancer. Each CDR3 is given with its conserved first and last residue. D genes are given only for firm matches. A clone size is listed for some rows: how often the clone was seen (once, few, many), or a class if it is expanded.

TRBJ1-1 TRBD1 . TRBV19 TGTGCCAGTACCTCCGGACAGGGAGTTGGGAACACTGAAGCTTTCTTT CASTSGQGVGNTEAFF
TRBJ2-1 . . TRBV9 TGTGCCAGCAGTGAAAGCGGGTGGGGATACAATGAGCAGTTCTTC CASSESGWGYNEQFF
TRBJ2-7 TRBD1 . TRBV6-1 TGTGCCAGCAGTAAGGGGGGACAGGCCTACGAGCAGTACTTC CASSKGGQAYEQYF
TRBJ2-4 TRBD1 . TRBV19 TGTGCCAGTGGTGACAGGGCGGACATTCAGTACTTC CASGDRADIQYF
TRBJ2-1 . . TRBV28 TGTGCCAGCAGTTTGGCCGGGGTCAGCTCCTACAATGAGCAGTTCTTC CASSLAGVSSYNEQFF
TRBJ1-4 TRBD1 . TRBV7-9 TGTGCCAGCAGGCAAAACAGGGGGGCTTCGGAAAAACTGTTTTTT CASRQNRGASEKLFF
TRBJ1-1 . . TRBV7-2 TGTGCCAGCAGCCCCCCTGGGCTCAGCTTGAACACTGAAGCTTTCTTT CASSPPGLSLNTEAFF
TRBJ1-2 TRBD1 . TRBV19 TGTGCCAGTAGTGAAACAGGGGGGGTACTCGGTGGCTACACCTTC CASSETGGVLGGYTF
TRBJ2-3 . . TRBV7-2 TGTGCCAGCAGCTTGAGCCAGGCCACAGATACGCAGTATTTT CASSLSQATDTQYF
TRBJ1-1 . . TRBV19 TGTGCCAGCGGGAGGGCCTTCGTTGGGGGGAACACTGAAGCTTTCTTT CASGRAFVGGNTEAFF
TRBJ1-1 . . TRBV5-5 TGTGCCAGCAGCTTGCAAGCCCGACTAACAAACACTGAAGCTTTCTTT CASSLQARLTNTEAFF
TRBJ1-6 . . TRBV4-3 TGCGCCAGCAGCCAAGCGGCGACCCTAAGGCGTTCACCCCTCCACTTT CASSQAATLRRSPLHF
TRBJ2-3 . . TRBV9 TGTGCCAGCAGCGTAGAAGGGACGTTGGGGGCAGATACGCAGTATTTT CASSVEGTLGADTQYF
TRBJ2-3 TRBD1 . TRBV7-2 TGTGCCAGCAGCTTCAGCTGGGGGACAGGGGGCGTCGCAGATACGCAGTATTTT CASSFSWGTGGVADTQYF
TRBJ1-1 . . TRBV20-1 TGCAGTGCCAGGAGGGACACTGAAGCTTTCTTT CSARRDTEAFF
TRBJ1-1 . . TRBV9 TGTGCCAGCAGCGCGAGGACAGCGAACACTGAAGCTTTCTTT CASSARTANTEAFF
TRBJ2-2 TRBD2 . TRBV28 TGTGCCAGCAGTCTAGCCCGGACTAGCGGTAATTCCGGGGAGCTGTTTTTT CASSLARTSGNSGELFF
TRBJ2-7 TRBD1 . TRBV6-6 TGTGCCAGCAGTTACCGGGACAGCACCTACGAGCAGTACTTC CASSYRDSTYEQYF
TRBJ2-6 TRBD1 . TRBV7-9 TGTGCCAGCAGCTTACCCAAGGGACAGGGACCCTCTGGGGCCAACGTCCTGACTTTC CASSLPKGQGPSGANVLTF
TRBJ1-3 . . TRBV11-3 TGTGCCAGCAGCTTCGAGGCTGGAAACACCATATATTTT CASSFEAGNTIYF
TRBJ1-1 . . TRBV18 TGTGCCAGCTCACCAGGGCTGAACACTGAAGCTTTCTTT CASSPGLNTEAFF
TRBJ2-6 . . TRBV19 TGTGCCAGTACTCCCTTTCCCTCGGGGAGCTCTGGGGCCAACGTCCTGACTTTC CASTPFPSGSSGANVLTF
TRBJ1-3 . . TRBV5-1 TGCGCCAGCAGCAAAAATTACGGCCTCTCTGGAAACACCATATATTTT CASSKNYGLSGNTIYF
TRBJ1-1 . . TRBV6-1 TGTGCCAGCAGTTCCAGTATTGGCACTGAAGCTTTCTTT CASSSSIGTEAFF
TRBJ2-1 . . TRBV5-4 TGTGCCAGCAGCTTGGATAGTGGTGAGCAGTTCTTC CASSLDSGEQFF
TRBJ1-1 . . TRBV19 TGTGCCAGTAGTATAGGTACAGGGAAGAACACTGAAGCTTTCTTT CASSIGTGKNTEAFF
TRBJ2-5 TRBD2 . TRBV28 TGTGCCAGCAGTTCCTCGACTAGCGGGAGGGCCTTGGTTTCTCAAGAGACCCAGTACTTC CASSSSTSGRALVSQETQYF
TRBJ1-1 . . TRBV2 TGTGCCAGCACAGTACAGGGGAACACTGAAGCTTTCTTT CASTVQGNTEAFF
TRBJ2-7 TRBD1 . TRBV29-1 TGCAGCCCCAGACAGGGGGGCGGCGTCTACGAGCAGTACTTC CSPRQGGGVYEQYF
TRBJ2-3 . once TRBV19 TGTGCCAGTAGTACTCGATATGCAGATACGCAGTATTTT CASSTRYADTQYF
TRBJ2-1 TRBD2 . TRBV7-2 TGTGCCAGCATCCTAGCGGGAGACAGTGAGCAGTTCTTC CASILAGDSEQFF
TRBJ1-2 TRBD1 . TRBV6-1 TGTGCCAGCAGTGAATTGACAGGGTCCAACTATGGCTACACCTTC CASSELTGSNYGYTF
TRBJ2-2 . . TRBV7-2 TGTGCCAGCAGCTTCCAACCTGGACAGTTCAACGGGGAGCTGTTTTTT CASSFQPGQFNGELFF
TRBJ1-2 . . TRBV19 TGTGCCAGTAGTATATCGGGATTGAATGGCTACACCTTC CASSISGLNGYTF
TRBJ1-2 . . TRBV4-2 TGTGCCAGCAGCCAAGTCTCCAACAGCCAATCTACCTACGGCTACACCTTC CASSQVSNSQSTYGYTF
TRBJ1-5 TRBD1 . TRBV18 TGTGCCAGCTCACCTGGACAGGGCGGTCAGCCCCAGCATTTT CASSPGQGGQPQHF
TRBJ1-1 . . TRBV9 TGTGCCAGCAGCACCGCCCCGAACACTGAAGCTTTCTTT CASSTAPNTEAFF
TRBJ1-2 . once TRBV28 TGTGCCAGCAGTGTCCGACAGTATGGCTACACCTTC CASSVRQYGYTF
TRBJ1-3 . . TRBV18 TGTGCCAGCTCGGGGGACATTGGGAACACCATATATTTT CASSGDIGNTIYF
TRBJ2-2 TRBD2 . TRBV5-7 TGTGCCAGCAGGGTTACCCGCGCTAGCGGGAGGGAAATCTCCGGGGAGCTGTTTTTT CASRVTRASGREISGELFF
TRBJ1-5 . . TRBV28 TGTGCCAGCAAAGACCGCAATCAGCCCCAGCATTTT CASKDRNQPQHF
TRBJ2-7 . once TRBV7-6 TGTGCCAGCAGCCGAGGACCATCCTGCCTGGGGGAGCAGTACTTC CASSRGPSCLGEQYF
TRBJ2-4 TRBD2 . TRBV5-6 TGTGCCAGCAGCGCCGGCCCTAGCGGGAGAAACGAAGCCAAAAACATTCAGTACTTC CASSAGPSGRNEAKNIQYF
TRBJ2-3 TRBD2 . TRBV5-4 TGTGCCAGCAGCTTAGGGACTAGCGGGGGCACAGATACGCAGTATTTT CASSLGTSGGTDTQYF
TRBJ2-2 . once TRBV7-2 TGTGCCAGCAGCTTCTTTCAAGGGGCGAGAACCACCGGGGAGCTGTTTTTT CASSFFQGARTTGELFF
TRBJ1-1 . . TRBV7-3 TGTGCCAGCAGCCCACACCACAGGGACGGTGAAGCTTTCTTT CASSPHHRDGEAFF
TRBJ1-5 TRBD1 once TRBV28 TGTGCCAGCAGTGCACCGGGACAGGGGGGTCAGCCCCAGCATTTT CASSAPGQGGQPQHF
TRBJ2-2 TRBD2 . TRBV11-1 TGTGCCAGCAGGGCGGGACTAGCGAAATCCGGGGAGCTGTTTTTT CASRAGLAKSGELFF
TRBJ2-7 . . TRBV6-6 TGTGCCAGCACCTGGGGGCCGGCCTACGAGCAGTACTTC CASTWGPAYEQYF
TRBJ1-5 . once TRBV2 TGTGCCAGCAGTGGAAACCCCAGGGGTCAGCCCCAGCATTTT CASSGNPRGQPQHF
TRBJ2-7 . . TRBV5-3 TGTGCCAGAAGCTTGGAGGTCGGTGGAGGCTGCTCCTACGAGCAGTACTTC CARSLEVGGGCSYEQYF
TRBJ2-2 TRBD1 . TRBV11-2 TGTGCCAGCAGCGAAAGGGACAGGGGGAACACCGGGGAGCTGTTTTTT CASSERDRGNTGELFF
TRBJ1-3 . . TRBV7-9 TGTGCCAGCAGTCCCCCAGGGGCTGGAAACACCATATATTTT CASSPPGAGNTIYF
TRBJ2-7 . . TRBV5-5 TGTGCCAGCAGCCGGCCTGGCTCCTACGAGCAGTACTTC CASSRPGSYEQYF